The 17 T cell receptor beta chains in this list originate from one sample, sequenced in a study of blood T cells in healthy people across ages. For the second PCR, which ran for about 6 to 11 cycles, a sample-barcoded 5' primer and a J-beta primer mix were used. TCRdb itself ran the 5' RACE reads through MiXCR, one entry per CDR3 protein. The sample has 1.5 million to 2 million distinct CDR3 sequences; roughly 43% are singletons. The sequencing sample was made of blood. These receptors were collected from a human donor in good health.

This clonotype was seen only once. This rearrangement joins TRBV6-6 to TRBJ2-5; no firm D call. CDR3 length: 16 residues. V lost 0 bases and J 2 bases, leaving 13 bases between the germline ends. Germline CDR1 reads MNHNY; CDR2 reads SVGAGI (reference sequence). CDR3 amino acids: CASSYSGLPEQETQYF. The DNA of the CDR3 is TGTGCCAGCAGTTACTCGGGTCTACCTGAACAAGAGACCCAGTACTTC.

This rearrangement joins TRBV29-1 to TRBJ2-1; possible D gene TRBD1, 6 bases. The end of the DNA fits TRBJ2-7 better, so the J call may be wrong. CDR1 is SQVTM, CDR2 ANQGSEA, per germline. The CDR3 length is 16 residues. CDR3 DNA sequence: TGCAGCGTTGGTGGGGGACCTTTCTCTAGGGGGAATGAGCAGTACTTC. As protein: CSVGGGPFSRGNEQYF.

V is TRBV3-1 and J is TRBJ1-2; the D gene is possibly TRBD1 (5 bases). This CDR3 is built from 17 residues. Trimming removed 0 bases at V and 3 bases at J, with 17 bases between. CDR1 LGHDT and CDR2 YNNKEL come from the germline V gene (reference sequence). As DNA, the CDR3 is TGTGCCAGCAGCCAAGATGCGGGACTAACGAGGCACTATGGCTACACCTTC. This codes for CASSQDAGLTRHYGYTF.

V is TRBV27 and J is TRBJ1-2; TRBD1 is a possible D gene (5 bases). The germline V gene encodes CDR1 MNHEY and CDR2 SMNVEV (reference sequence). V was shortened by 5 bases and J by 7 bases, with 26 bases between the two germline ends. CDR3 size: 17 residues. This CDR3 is CASSPSHRSAPRGGYTF. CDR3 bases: TGTGCCAGCAGTCCTTCTCATAGATCGGCACCAAGGGGTGGCTACACCTTC.

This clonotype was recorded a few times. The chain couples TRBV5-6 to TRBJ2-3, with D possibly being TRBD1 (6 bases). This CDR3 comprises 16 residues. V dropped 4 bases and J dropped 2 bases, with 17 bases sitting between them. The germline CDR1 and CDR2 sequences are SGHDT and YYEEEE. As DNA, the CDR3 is TGTGCCAGCAGCAGGTCAGGGGTTTTCCACACAGATACGCAGTATTTT. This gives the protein CASSRSGVFHTDTQYF.

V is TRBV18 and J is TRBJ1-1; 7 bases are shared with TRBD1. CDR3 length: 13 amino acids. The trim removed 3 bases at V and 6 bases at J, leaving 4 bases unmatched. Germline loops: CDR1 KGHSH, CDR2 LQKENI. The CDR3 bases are TGTGCCAGCTCACCGGCCAGGGGGTCTGAAGCTTTCTTT. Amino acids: CASSPARGSEAFF.

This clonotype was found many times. CDR3 bases: TGCGCCAGCAGCCGAAGGACCGGTCCGGGACAGAGTTCCAATGAGCAGTTCTTC. This translates into CASSRRTGPGQSSNEQFF. The chain recombines TRBV4-3 with TRBJ2-1; 7 bases align to TRBD1. Germline V gives CDR1 LGHNA, CDR2 YSLEER. V gave up 4 bases and J gave up 6 bases; unmatched junction bases: 18. The CDR3 extends over 18 amino acids.

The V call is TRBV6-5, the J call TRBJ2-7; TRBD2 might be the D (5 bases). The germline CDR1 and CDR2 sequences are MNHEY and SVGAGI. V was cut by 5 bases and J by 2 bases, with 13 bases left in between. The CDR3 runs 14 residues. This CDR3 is CASSETGVTYEQYF. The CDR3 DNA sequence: TGTGCCAGCAGTGAAACCGGGGTCACCTACGAGCAGTACTTC.

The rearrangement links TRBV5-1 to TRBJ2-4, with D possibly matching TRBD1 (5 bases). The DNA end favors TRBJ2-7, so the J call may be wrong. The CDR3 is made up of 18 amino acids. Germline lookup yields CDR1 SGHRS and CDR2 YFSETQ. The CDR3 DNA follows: TGCGCCAGCAGCAAGGAACACAATCAGTTACAGGACTCCTACGAGCAGTACTTC. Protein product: CASSKEHNQLQDSYEQYF.

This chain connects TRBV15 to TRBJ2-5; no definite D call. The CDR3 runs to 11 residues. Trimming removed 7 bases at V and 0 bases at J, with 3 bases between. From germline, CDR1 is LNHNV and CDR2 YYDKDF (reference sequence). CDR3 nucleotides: TGTGCCACCATGTACCAAGAGACCCAGTACTTC. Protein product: CATMYQETQYF.

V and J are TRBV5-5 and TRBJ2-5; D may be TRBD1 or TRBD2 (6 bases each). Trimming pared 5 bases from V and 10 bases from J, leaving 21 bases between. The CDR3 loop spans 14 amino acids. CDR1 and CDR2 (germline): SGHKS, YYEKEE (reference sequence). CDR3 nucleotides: TGTGCCAGCAGGTCGTCGGGGACCAAGGGGGGCCAGTACTTC. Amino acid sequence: CASRSSGTKGGQYF.

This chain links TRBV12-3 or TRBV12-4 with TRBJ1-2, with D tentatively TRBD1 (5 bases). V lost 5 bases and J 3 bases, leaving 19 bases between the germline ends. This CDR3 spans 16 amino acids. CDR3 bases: TGTGCCAGCAGTCCGTTCCCACCTTGGGGGGACTATGGCTACACCTTC. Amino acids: CASSPFPPWGDYGYTF.

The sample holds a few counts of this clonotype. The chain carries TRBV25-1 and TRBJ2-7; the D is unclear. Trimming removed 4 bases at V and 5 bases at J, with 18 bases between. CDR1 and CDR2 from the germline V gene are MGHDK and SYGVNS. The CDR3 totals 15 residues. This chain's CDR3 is CASSVWGGVSDEQYF. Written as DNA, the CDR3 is TGTGCCAGCAGTGTATGGGGTGGTGTTTCTGACGAGCAGTACTTC.

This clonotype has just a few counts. In nucleotides, the CDR3 is TGCAGTGCTATACTAATAGGGCCGAGAGAGACCCAGTACTTC. Translating it yields CSAILIGPRETQYF. This rearrangement joins TRBV20-1 to TRBJ2-5; D unresolved. The CDR3 has 14 amino acids. The germline V gene encodes CDR1 DFQATT and CDR2 SNEGSKA (reference sequence). V was pared by 4 bases and J by 4 bases, with 16 bases between.

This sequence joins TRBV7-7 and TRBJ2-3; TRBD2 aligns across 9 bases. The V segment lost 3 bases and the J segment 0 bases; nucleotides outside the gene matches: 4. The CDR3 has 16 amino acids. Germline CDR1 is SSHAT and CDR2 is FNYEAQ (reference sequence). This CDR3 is CASSLGSGRSTDTQYF. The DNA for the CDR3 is TGTGCCAGCAGCTTGGGTAGCGGGAGAAGCACAGATACGCAGTATTTT.

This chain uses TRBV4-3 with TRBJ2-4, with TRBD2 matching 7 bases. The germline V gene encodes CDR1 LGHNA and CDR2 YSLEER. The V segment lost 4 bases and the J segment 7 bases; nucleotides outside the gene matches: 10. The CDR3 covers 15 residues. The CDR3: CASSLLVGEGNIQYF. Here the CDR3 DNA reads TGCGCCAGCAGCCTTTTGGTGGGGGAGGGCAACATTCAGTACTTC.

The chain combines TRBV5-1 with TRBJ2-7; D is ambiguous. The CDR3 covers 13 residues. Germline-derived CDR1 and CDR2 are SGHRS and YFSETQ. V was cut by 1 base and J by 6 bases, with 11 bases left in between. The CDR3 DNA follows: TGCGCCAGCAGCTTGAAGGGCACTATCGAGCAGTACTTC. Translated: CASSLKGTIEQYF. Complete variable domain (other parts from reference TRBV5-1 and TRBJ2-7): KAGVTQTPRYLIKTRGQQVTLSCSPISGHRSVSWYQQTPGQGLQFLFEYFSETQRNKGNFPGRFSGRQFSNSRSEMNVSTLELGDSALYLCASSLKGTIEQYFGPGTRLTVT.